Presented here are 23 T cell receptor beta chains from one specimen sequenced in a study of early T cells in non-severe SARS-CoV-2 infection. From the 5' RACE reads, TCRdb called clonotypes with MiXCR, one entry per CDR3 protein. The sample has roughly 86,000 distinct CDR3 sequences; roughly 14% are singletons. The sequenced sample consisted of whole blood. The source of these receptors is an adult who was a healthcare worker with PCR-confirmed SARS-CoV-2 infection or an uninfected control (not recorded which).

This clonotype showed up just a few times. This chain joins TRBV3-1 and TRBJ2-1; 8 nucleotides line up with TRBD1. The germline V gene has CDR1 LGHDT and CDR2 YNNKEL (reference sequence). J gave up 8 bases and V 4 bases, and 10 bases lay outside the gene matches. CDR3 length: 15 amino acids. CDR3 amino acids: CASSRGQEASDEQFF. The CDR3 nucleotides are TGTGCCAGCAGCCGGGGACAGGAGGCCTCGGATGAGCAGTTCTTC.

This clonotype was detected only a few times. The rearrangement links TRBV20-1 to TRBJ1-1; D is uncertain. This CDR3 region has 15 residues. Between the trimmed V and J ends, which lost 0 bases and 4 bases, there was a span of 15 bases. CDR1 and CDR2 from the germline V gene are DFQATT and SNEGSKA (reference sequence). The CDR3: CSARDVTGDGTEAFF. As DNA, the CDR3 is TGCAGTGCTAGAGATGTGACCGGGGATGGCACTGAAGCTTTCTTT.

In this sample, this clonotype turned up a few times. CDR3 coding DNA: TGTGCCAGCAGCGCCAGACTAGCGGGGGGCATGAGTGAGCAGTTCTTC. Protein: CASSARLAGGMSEQFF. The V gene is TRBV9, the J gene TRBJ2-1; TRBD2 agrees at 13 bases. This CDR3 has 16 amino acids. J was trimmed by 9 bases and V by 3 bases; bases with no gene match: 9. The V gene's germline CDR1 is SGDLS and CDR2 YYNGEE.

The V call is TRBV7-2, the J call TRBJ1-5; no clear D gene. Germline CDR1 is SGHTA and CDR2 is FQGNSA. This CDR3 is 12 amino acids long. V was cut by 4 bases and J by 5 bases, with 6 bases left in between. The CDR3 sequence is CASSWSDQPQHF. The CDR3 nucleotides read TGTGCCAGCAGCTGGTCAGATCAGCCCCAGCATTTT. Drawing the rest from reference TRBV7-2 and TRBJ1-5, the complete variable domain is GAGVSQSPSNKVTEKGKDVELRCDPISGHTALYWYRQSLGQGLEFLIYFQGNSAPDKSGLPSDRFSAERTGGSVSTLTIQRTQQEDSAVYLCASSWSDQPQHFGDGTRLSIL.

This clonotype was observed a single time. The chain employs TRBV5-6 and TRBJ2-7, with D unresolved. The CDR3 has 14 amino acids. Per the germline V gene, CDR1 is SGHDT and CDR2 is YYEEEE. DNA for the CDR3: TGTGTCAGCAGCCTCAGACCCAGGTCCTACGAGCAGTACGTC. Translation gives CVSSLRPRSYEQYV.

The gene calls are TRBV6-1 and TRBJ2-5; TRBD1 might be the D (5 bases). The CDR3 sequence is 16 residues long. Trimming pared 5 bases from V and 4 bases from J, leaving 20 bases between. Germline V CDR1 and CDR2: MNHNS, SASEGT. In DNA form, the CDR3 reads TGTGCCAGCAGTAGTTTTTACGTCAGGGTCGGAGAGACCCAGTACTTC. It translates to CASSSFYVRVGETQYF.

The rearrangement joins TRBV18 to TRBJ2-2; TRBD1 matches 9 bases. Germline loops: CDR1 KGHSH, CDR2 LQKENI. V was pared by 0 bases and J by 6 bases, with 5 bases of the junction left unmatched. The CDR3 covers 16 residues. The CDR3 spells CASSPPGTGSAGELFF. The CDR3 DNA reads TGTGCCAGCTCACCACCCGGGACAGGGTCGGCCGGGGAGCTGTTTTTT.

This chain links TRBV2 with TRBJ1-6, with D tentatively TRBD1 (5 bases). Trimming cost V 6 bases and J 7 bases, with 16 bases left between them. The CDR3 sequence is 15 residues long. Germline CDR1 reads SNHLY; CDR2 reads FYNNEI. In DNA, the CDR3 is TGTGCCAGCAGCGGGGACTTCCGCAGCAATTCACCCCTCCACTTT. Residues: CASSGDFRSNSPLHF.

This clonotype was found many times. The J gene is TRBJ1-2, the V gene TRBV7-2, with a possible D match to TRBD1 (5 bases). Germline V CDR1 and CDR2: SGHTA, FQGNSA. This CDR3 is 13 amino acids long. Trimming stripped 6 bases from V and 7 bases from J, with 15 bases between. The CDR3 region is CASSLHQGFGYTF. CDR3 sequence (DNA): TGTGCCAGCAGTCTTCACCAGGGTTTTGGCTACACCTTC.

A few counts support this clonotype. This chain joins TRBV9 and TRBJ1-4, with D uncertain. The CDR3 extends over 14 amino acids. The germline V gene has CDR1 SGDLS and CDR2 YYNGEE. Trimming cost V 0 bases and J 6 bases, with 9 bases left between them. CDR3 amino acids: CASSVGGRDEKLFF. In DNA form, the CDR3 reads TGTGCCAGCAGCGTAGGAGGCCGTGATGAAAAACTGTTTTTT.

A few counts support this clonotype. The chain combines TRBV5-1 with TRBJ2-5; TRBD2 matches at 13 bases. The CDR3 spans 15 residues. Germline assignment: CDR1 SGHRS and CDR2 YFSETQ. V trimming: 6 bases; J trimming: 5 bases; junction bases outside the gene matches: 7. For the CDR3, the DNA is TGCGCCAGCACCCAGACTAGCGGGGGGCCGGAGACCCAGTACTTC. Translation: CASTQTSGGPETQYF.

This chain joins TRBV6-6 and TRBJ1-3; no definite D call. The germline V and J ends were trimmed by 6 bases and 0 bases, with 9 bases remaining between them. The CDR3 totals 14 residues. CDR1 and CDR2 from the germline V gene are MNHNY and SVGAGI (reference sequence). CDR3 in amino acids: CASSPHNSGNTIYF. CDR3 sequence (DNA): TGTGCCAGCAGCCCTCACAACTCTGGAAACACCATATATTTT.

This clonotype was counted many times. DNA for the CDR3: TGTGCCAGCAGTCCGGGACGTACCTACGAGCAGTACGTC. Its translation: CASSPGRTYEQYV. The chain has TRBV6-1 and TRBJ2-7, with D perhaps being TRBD1 or TRBD2 (5 bases each). CDR1 is MNHNS, CDR2 SASEGT, per germline. Trimming left V 5 bases short and J 2 bases short, with 10 bases between. The length of the CDR3 is 13 residues.

This clonotype was found many times. The V gene is TRBV6-2 or TRBV6-3, the J gene TRBJ2-5, with D possibly being TRBD1 or TRBD2 (6 bases each). V was shortened by 6 bases and J by 2 bases, with 13 bases between the two germline ends. The CDR3 contains 14 residues. Germline V gene data show CDR1 as MNHEY and CDR2 as SVGEGT. Here the CDR3 reads CASRHGGGQETQYF. CDR3 DNA: TGTGCCAGCAGGCATGGAGGGGGGCAAGAGACCCAGTACTTC.

This chain joins TRBV10-2 and TRBJ1-2; possibly TRBD1 for D (6 bases). V shed 6 bases and J shed 2 bases, with 10 bases lying between them. Germline loops: CDR1 WSHSY, CDR2 SAAADI. The CDR3 extends over 13 amino acids. The CDR3 nucleotides are TGCGCCAGCAGGGACAGTAGCAACTATGGCTACACCTTC. Translating it yields CASRDSSNYGYTF.

This clonotype was recorded many times. The J gene is TRBJ1-1, the V gene TRBV6-6; 9 positions agree with TRBD1. Germline lookup yields CDR1 MNHNY and CDR2 SVGAGI (reference sequence). This CDR3 contains 15 residues. J lost 3 bases, V lost 6 bases, and 8 bases had no gene match. The CDR3 nucleotides are TGTGCCAGCAGCCCGGACAGGGGCATCCACACTGAAGCTTTCTTT. Translating it yields CASSPDRGIHTEAFF.

Only a few counts were recorded for this clonotype. The chain joins TRBV7-7 to TRBJ2-5; D uncertain. Germline lookup yields CDR1 SSHAT and CDR2 FNYEAQ (reference sequence). V lost 4 bases and J lost 1, with 13 bases in between. This CDR3 is 15 amino acids long. CDR3 sequence: CASSSPPRPQETQYF. The CDR3 DNA reads TGTGCCAGCAGCTCCCCCCCTCGGCCCCAAGAGACCCAGTACTTC. The full variable domain, rest sourced from reference TRBV7-7 and TRBJ2-5, is GAGVSQSPRYKVTKRGQDVTLRCDPISSHATLYWYQQALGQGPEFLTYFNYEAQPDKSGLPSDRFSAERPEGSISTLTIQRTEQRDSAMYRCASSSPPRPQETQYFGPGTRLLVL.

The chain recombines TRBV3-1 with TRBJ1-6; no clear D gene. CDR1 LGHDT and CDR2 YNNKEL come from the germline V gene (reference sequence). Trimming took 7 bases from V and 3 from J, leaving 7 bases between them. The CDR3 has 13 amino acids. In DNA, the CDR3 is TGTGCCAGCAAGGCGGACTATAATTCACCCCTCCACTTT. It encodes CASKADYNSPLHF.

Ten or more counts support this clonotype. This chain connects TRBV27 to TRBJ1-5, with 9 bases lining up with TRBD1. Germline-derived CDR1 and CDR2 are MNHEY and SMNVEV (reference sequence). There are 15 residues in the CDR3. The junction had 7 bases not matched to a gene; V was cut back by 5 bases and J by 5 bases. The CDR3 DNA sequence: TGTGCCAGCAGTAGGACGACAGGGGGGGATCAGCCCCAGCATTTT. This sequence encodes CASSRTTGGDQPQHF.

This clonotype showed up just a few times. The J gene is TRBJ2-6, the V gene TRBV11-2, with D hard to call. This CDR3 contains 16 residues. Trimming took 1 base from V and 0 from J, leaving 7 bases between them. Germline CDR1 reads SGHAT; CDR2 reads FQNNGV. CDR3 nucleotide sequence: TGTGCCAGCAGCTTAGTCGGCAGCTCTGGGGCCAACGTCCTGACTTTC. The encoded protein is CASSLVGSSGANVLTF.

A word on this clonotype: This clone may be a read error of a much larger clone one base away. V usage is TRBV12-3 or TRBV12-4 and J usage is TRBJ1-1; the match to TRBD1 covers 8 bases. The CDR3 runs 12 residues. V gave up 3 bases and J gave up 11 bases; unmatched junction bases: 5. The CDR3 bases are TGTGCCAGCAGTTTTGCAGGGGGCTGGGCTTTCTTT. Translating it yields CASSFAGGWAFF.

The chain carries TRBV6-1 and TRBJ2-2; D unclear. The germline V gene has CDR1 MNHNS and CDR2 SASEGT. The length of the CDR3 is 16 residues. V was pared by 7 bases and J by 2 bases, with 17 bases between. This CDR3 reads CASNQQLRINTGELFF. The CDR3, as DNA: TGTGCCAGCAACCAACAATTACGGATTAACACCGGGGAGCTGTTTTTT.

This clonotype has ten or more counts. The chain employs TRBV5-6 and TRBJ1-6; D may be TRBD1 (6 bases). Germline V gene data show CDR1 as SGHDT and CDR2 as YYEEEE. The CDR3 extends over 15 amino acids. V lost 0 bases, J lost 9 bases, and 13 bases lay in between. CDR3 nucleotides: TGTGCCAGCAGCTTGGGAGGGGAAGGGGGTTCACCCCTCCACTTT. Its translation: CASSLGGEGGSPLHF.